This entry concerns a single TCR beta chain. Its specificity is not known. Trimming removed 1 base from V and 8 bases from J; junction bases left unmatched: 9. CDR1 and CDR2 (germline): SGHNT, YYREEE (reference sequence). This CDR3 has 15 amino acids. This sample stems from a study of lymphopenia after photon versus proton radiotherapy. The study's findings and limits: Oligoclonal CD8+ Temra expansion after nadir drove photon patients' diversity drop. Photon-treated patients lost naive T cells and TCR diversity; proton-treated stayed stable.

Libraries were prepared by immunoSEQ multiplex PCR; TCRdb keeps only in-frame clonotypes and omits some of them. Of roughly 150,000 clones listed, roughly nine tenths are singletons. The gene calls are TRBV5-4 and TRBJ1-1, with 9 bases aligning to TRBD1. The source of this sequence is a man in his fifties with gastric cancer. The sequencing here drew on peripheral blood, taken from a patient treated with photon-based radiotherapy. In DNA form, the CDR3 reads TGTGCCAGCAGCTTGAGAGACAGGGGGAGTCCGGAAGCTTTCTTT. This gives the protein CASSLRDRGSPEAFF.